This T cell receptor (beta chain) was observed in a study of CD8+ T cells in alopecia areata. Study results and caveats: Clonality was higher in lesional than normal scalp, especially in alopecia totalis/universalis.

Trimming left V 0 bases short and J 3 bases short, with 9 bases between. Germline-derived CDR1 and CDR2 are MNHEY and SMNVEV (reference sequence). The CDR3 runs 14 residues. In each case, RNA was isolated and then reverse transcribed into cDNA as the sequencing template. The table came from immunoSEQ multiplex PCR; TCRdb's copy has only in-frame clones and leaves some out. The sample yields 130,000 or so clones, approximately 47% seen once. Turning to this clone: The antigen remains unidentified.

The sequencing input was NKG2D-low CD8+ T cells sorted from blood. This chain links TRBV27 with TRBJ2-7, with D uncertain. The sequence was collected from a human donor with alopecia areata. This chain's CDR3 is CASSLSTDFYEQYF. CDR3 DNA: TGTGCCAGCAGTTTATCAACAGATTTCTACGAGCAGTACTTC.